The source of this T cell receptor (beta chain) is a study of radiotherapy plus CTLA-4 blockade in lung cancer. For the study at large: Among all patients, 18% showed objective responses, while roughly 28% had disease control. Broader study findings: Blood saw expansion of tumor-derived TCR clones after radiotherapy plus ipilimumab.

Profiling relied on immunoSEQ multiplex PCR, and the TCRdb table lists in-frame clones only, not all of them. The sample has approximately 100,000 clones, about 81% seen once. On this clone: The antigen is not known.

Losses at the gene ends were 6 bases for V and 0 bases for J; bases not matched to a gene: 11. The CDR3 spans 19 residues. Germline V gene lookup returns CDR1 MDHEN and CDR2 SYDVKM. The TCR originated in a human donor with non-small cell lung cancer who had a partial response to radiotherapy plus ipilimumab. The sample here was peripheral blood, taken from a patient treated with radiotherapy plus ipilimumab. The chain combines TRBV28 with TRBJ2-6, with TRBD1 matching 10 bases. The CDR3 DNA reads TGTGCCAGCAGGCGGACAGACAGGGGGCCAATCTCTGGGGCCAACGTCCTGACTTTC. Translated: CASRRTDRGPISGANVLTF. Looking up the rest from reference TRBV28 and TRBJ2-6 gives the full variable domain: DVKVTQSSRYLVKRTGEKVFLECVQDMDHENMFWYRQDPGLGLRLIYFSYDVKMKEKGDIPEGYSVSREKKERFSLILESASTNQTSMYLCASRRTDRGPISGANVLTFGAGSRLTVL.